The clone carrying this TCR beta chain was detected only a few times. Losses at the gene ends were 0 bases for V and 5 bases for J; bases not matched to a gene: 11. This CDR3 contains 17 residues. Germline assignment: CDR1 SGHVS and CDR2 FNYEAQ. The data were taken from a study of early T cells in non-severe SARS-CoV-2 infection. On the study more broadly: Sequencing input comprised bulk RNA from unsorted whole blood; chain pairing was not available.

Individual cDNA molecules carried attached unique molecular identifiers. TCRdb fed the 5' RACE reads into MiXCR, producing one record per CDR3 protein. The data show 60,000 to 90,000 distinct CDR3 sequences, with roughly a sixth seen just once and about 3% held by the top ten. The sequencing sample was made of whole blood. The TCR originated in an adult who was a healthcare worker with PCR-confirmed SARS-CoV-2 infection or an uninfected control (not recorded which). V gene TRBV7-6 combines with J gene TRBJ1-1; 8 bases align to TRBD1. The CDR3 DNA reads TGTGCCAGCAGCTTAGCTAACAGGGGGGTTTCCGGAACTGAAGCTTTCTTT. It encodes CASSLANRGVSGTEAFF.